This TCR beta chain was retrieved from a study of control samples from healthy donors and cancer patients. Clones were read by immunoSEQ multiplex PCR, and TCRdb kept only the in-frame ones, dropping some. The sample lists around 50,000 clones; around 97% were seen once. This CDR3 region has 19 residues. Trimming cost V 4 bases and J 2 bases; bases outside gene matches: 18. CDR1 SGDLS and CDR2 YYNGEE come from the germline V gene. Sequencing was performed on blood. V is TRBV9 and J is TRBJ2-3; 8 bases line up with TRBD2. The source is a woman aged 25-40 years in good health. The CDR3 here is CASSTHTGGDDSFTDTQYF. The CDR3 DNA reads as TGTGCCAGCAGCACTCATACCGGGGGGGACGACTCCTTCACAGATACGCAGTATTTT.